This T cell receptor (beta chain) was identified during a study of graft-versus-host responses after intestinal transplantation (dated by TCRdb to 2020 to 2022). Notes on the research overall: Multivisceral, liver-intestinal, or isolated intestinal transplants were received by the recipients. Anti-thymocyte globulin induction was given to all recipients, followed by maintenance tacrolimus and steroids for two to four years. Bulk TCR-beta CDR3 sequencing was used to track graft-versus-host and host-versus-graft alloreactive T cell clones in the graft, circulation and bone marrow after intestinal transplantation. Alloreactive clones were identified by sequencing pre-transplant mixed lymphocyte reaction products and comparing them with unstimulated pre-transplant donor and recipient T cells. A cohort of fewer than 25 intestinal transplant recipients, including one retransplant, was enrolled, and a few patients lacking pretransplant specimens were excluded. A peak of at least 4% donor T cells among recipient peripheral blood mononuclear cells was the definition used for donor T cell macrochimerism. Samples from three later patients were sequenced in-house on an Illumina MiSeq with MiXCR processing rather than by the commercial service.

The paper's findings and limits, for the study overall: Early after transplant, peak levels of circulating GvH clones were associated with declines in HvG clones. GvH clones were detected in recipient bone marrow, and some appeared earlier in ileal mucosa or blood, consistent with an intestinal mucosal origin. The conclusions were limited by the relatively low number and heterogeneity of the intestinal transplant patients. Patients with donor T cell macrochimerism had high GvH to HvG T cell clonal ratios in their allografts.

Library construction relied on the immunoSEQ multiplex PCR assay. In most patients, genomic DNA was isolated using the Qiagen DNeasy Blood and Tissue Kit and sent frozen to Adaptive Biotechnologies for TCR sequencing. Adaptive Biotechnologies carried out high-throughput TCR-beta CDR3 sequencing of genomic DNA for most patients. The study's processing was this. Adaptive's ImmunoSEQ software supplied the TCR sequencing data for more than 15 patients, while MiXCR and VDJtools were used to process a few other patients. CD4 versus CD8 sorting errors were corrected by removing sequences found in both subsets at a frequency ratio below 5:1. Because the origin of CDR3 nucleotide sequences shared between donor and recipient could not be assigned, those sequences were removed. Alloreactive clones required at least 2-fold expansion over unstimulated cells and minimum CFSE-low frequency of 0.002% (template counts) or 0.001% (read counts). Clones detected in sequenced pre-transplant spleen, lymph node, or MLR CFSE-low populations of the donor or recipient were defined as mappable. Cumulative frequency of alloreactive clones was calculated as a percentage of all sequences weighted by copy number. TCRdb re-hosts the immuneACCESS table, in-frame sequences only. Its copies lack some clones; in the studies checked, an unresolved V gene accounts for under half of them, and the cause for the rest is not known. V, J and clone size are taken as reported in that table, and D and trimming were inferred from the DNA itself. The sample table lists 5,500 to 8,000 clones, 20% to 30% of them with a count of one. Together, the top ten hold approximately 5% of the sample.

Interpreted using the paper, the time point label stands for: cells obtained before transplantation from donor or recipient. In the mixed lymphocyte reactions, around 200,000 CFSE-labeled pre-transplant responders were plated with around 200,000 irradiated violet-dye-labeled stimulators and cultured for over 5 days. After the mixed lymphocyte reaction, proliferating CD3+CD4+CFSE-low and CD3+CD8+CFSE-low responder cells were FACS-sorted on a BD Influx sorter. Its CDR3 holds 15 amino acids, cysteine through phenylalanine. Just the 45-base CDR3 DNA is kept, in frame starting at base 1. The germline V gene gives CDR1 as SNHLY and CDR2 as FYNNEI. Trimmed from V: 6 bases; trimmed from J: 14 bases; junction bases lacking a gene match: 16. Points on this clone: Base qualities are not provided; no much larger clone lies one nucleotide away.

This receptor was identified in a human patient who received an intestinal transplant. Rearrangement joined TRBV2 to TRBJ1-6; TRBD1 aligns with 7 central bases. The source was alloreactive CD4+ T cells from a mixed lymphocyte reaction culture, collected before intestinal transplant. According to the study, the label for this sample's cell subset or site signals: CFSE-low proliferating T cells sorted from roughly 6-day pre-transplant mixed lymphocyte reaction (GvH or HvG direction). Read as DNA, the sequence is TGTGCCAGCAGGGAAAGCCCGGGACAGAAGGTAGCCCTCCACTTT. It translates as CASRESPGQKVALHF.